This TCR beta chain was sequenced during a study of blood T cell repertoires in COVID-19. Looking at the study overall: Acute and convalescent COVID-19 samples came from the United States, Italy and Spain. Sources were T cells, B-cell-depleted T cells, or PBMCs; the material itself was cDNA or gDNA.

The CDR3 covers 16 residues. V trimming: 4 bases; J trimming: 5 bases; junction bases outside the gene matches: 12. The germline gives CDR1 SGHAT, CDR2 FQNNGV. Under the authors' procedure: The authors estimated nucleated cell counts from reference gene primer amplification. Measured with immunoSEQ multiplex PCR; TCRdb has only the in-frame clones, and not every one. The V and J calls and clone size are taken from that table; D and trimming were inferred from the DNA. The sample holds 250,000 to 350,000 clones, about 88% seen once. This clone was picked up one time. Sequencing used peripheral blood. The V call is TRBV11-2, the J call TRBJ2-7; TRBD1 agrees at 9 bases. This TCR was recovered from a woman in her sixties with acute or convalescent COVID-19. The CDR3 protein is CASSSIPGQGFDEQYF. In DNA form, the CDR3 reads TGTGCCAGCAGCTCCATACCCGGACAGGGGTTCGACGAGCAGTACTTC.